One and the same sample provided the 28 T cell receptor beta chains below, sequenced in a study of blood T cell repertoires in COVID-19. The protocol was immunoSEQ multiplex PCR, while the TCRdb copy is restricted to in-frame clones and leaves out a portion. The data show about 430,000 clones, approximately 91% seen once. Sequencing was performed on PBMCs or T cells enriched from blood (not recorded which). These receptors originate from a young woman who had been exposed to COVID-19.

There are many counts of this clone. The rearrangement links TRBV19 to TRBJ2-3; perhaps TRBD1 as D (5 bases). In germline, CDR1 is LNHDA, CDR2 SQIVND (reference sequence). This CDR3 comprises 14 residues. V lost 3 bases to trimming and J lost 6 bases, with 13 bases between them. The CDR3 spells CASSIRQGSDTQYF. Here the CDR3 DNA reads TGTGCCAGTAGTATTCGGCAGGGCAGCGATACGCAGTATTTT.

The rearrangement joins TRBV19 to TRBJ2-7, with 7 nucleotides matching TRBD1. Trimming removed 4 bases from V and 3 bases from J; junction bases left unmatched: 12. The CDR3 totals 16 residues. Germline assignment: CDR1 LNHDA and CDR2 SQIVND (reference sequence). For the CDR3, the DNA is TGTGCCAGTAGTAGCCTCGAGGGGGCAGTGGTCTACGAGCAGTACTTC. It codes for CASSSLEGAVVYEQYF.

The chain joins TRBV28 to TRBJ1-2; D is undetermined. The V and J ends lost 2 bases and 8 bases respectively, with 9 bases between them. The CDR3 runs 12 residues. Germline V CDR1 and CDR2: MDHEN, SYDVKM. CDR3 coding DNA: TGTGCCAGCAGTTTAGTGGCGGGCGGCTACACCTTC. Translating it yields CASSLVAGGYTF.

The chain links TRBV10-3 to TRBJ1-2; 7 nucleotides match TRBD1. The CDR3 runs to 14 residues. V lost 11 bases, J lost 2 bases, and 11 bases stayed unmatched. Per the germline V gene, CDR1 is ENHRY and CDR2 is SYGVKD. The CDR3 here is CALHSEQGNYGYTF. The DNA of the CDR3 is TGTGCCCTACATTCGGAACAGGGGAACTATGGCTACACCTTC.

This sequence joins TRBV5-1 and TRBJ2-3; TRBD2 might be the D (5 bases). Per germline, CDR1 SGHRS and CDR2 YFSETQ. The CDR3 covers 14 residues. V was cut by 7 bases and J by 2 bases, with 14 bases left in between. The CDR3 DNA reads TGCGCCAGCGGAGCGGAGGAGGCCACAGATACGCAGTATTTT. It encodes CASGAEEATDTQYF. Filled out from reference TRBV5-1 and TRBJ2-3, the complete variable domain reads KAGVTQTPRYLIKTRGQQVTLSCSPISGHRSVSWYQQTPGQGLQFLFEYFSETQRNKGNFPGRFSGRQFSNSRSEMNVSTLELGDSALYLCASGAEEATDTQYFGPGTRLTVL.

The chain carries TRBV30 and TRBJ1-1; D is ambiguous. Germline CDR1 reads GTSNPN; CDR2 reads SVGIG (reference sequence). Trimming removed 0 bases from V and 2 bases from J, with 7 bases in between. The CDR3 loop spans 13 amino acids. CDR3 loop: CAWSVAGNTEAFF. CDR3 sequence (DNA): TGTGCCTGGAGTGTAGCAGGCAACACTGAAGCTTTCTTT. Drawing the rest from reference TRBV30 and TRBJ1-1, the complete variable domain is SQTIHQWPATLVQPVGSPLSLECTVEGTSNPNLYWYRQAAGRGLQLLFYSVGIGQISSEVPQNLSASRPQDRQFILSSKKLLLSDSGFYLCAWSVAGNTEAFFGQGTRLTVV.

The rearrangement uses TRBV21-1 and TRBJ2-1; TRBD1, the table's D call, was not compared with the DNA. TRBV21-1 is reported as a pseudogene. The CDR3 totals 15 residues. The chain's CDR3 is CASSSKGDRPNEQFF. The CDR3, as DNA: TGTGCCAGCAGCTCAAAGGGGGACAGGCCGAATGAGCAGTTCTTC.

V is TRBV18 and J is TRBJ2-7, with a possible D match to TRBD1 (5 bases). This CDR3 spans 13 amino acids. Germline V gene sequence: CDR1 KGHSH, CDR2 LQKENI. Trimming left V 4 bases short and J 0 bases short, with 7 bases between. The CDR3 sequence is CASSLRASYEQYF. The CDR3 nucleotides are TGTGCCAGCTCACTCAGGGCCTCCTACGAGCAGTACTTC.

V and J are TRBV6-1 and TRBJ1-5; D perhaps matches TRBD1 (5 bases). Between the trimmed V and J ends, which lost 2 bases and 1 base, there was a span of 12 bases. CDR1 is MNHNS, CDR2 SASEGT, per germline. This CDR3 spans 16 amino acids. The CDR3, as DNA: TGTGCCAGCAGTGAAATATCAGGGTTCAGCAATCAGCCCCAGCATTTT. Residues: CASSEISGFSNQPQHF.

The chain combines TRBV7-9 with TRBJ1-1; D call uncertain. Germline loops: CDR1 SEHNR, CDR2 FQNEAQ (reference sequence). V lost 3 bases to trimming and J lost 0 bases, with 2 bases between them. The CDR3 totals 12 residues. CDR3 DNA: TGTGCCAGCAGCTTCATGAACACTGAAGCTTTCTTT. Its translation: CASSFMNTEAFF. Supplemented by reference TRBV7-9 and TRBJ1-1, the full variable domain reads DTGVSQNPRHKITKRGQNVTFRCDPISEHNRLYWYRQTLGQGPEFLTYFQNEAQLEKSRLLSDRFSAERPKGSFSTLEIQRTEQGDSAMYLCASSFMNTEAFFGQGTRLTVV.

V and J are TRBV11-2 and TRBJ2-3; 7 bases align to TRBD1. CDR1 is SGHAT and CDR2 is FQNNGV in the germline V gene. The V gene end was trimmed by 5 bases and the J gene end by 10 bases; junction bases not matched to a gene: 18. CDR3 length: 16 amino acids. The CDR3 protein is CASSVSGTVSLWAQYF. CDR3 nucleotides: TGTGCCAGCAGCGTTTCCGGGACAGTTTCCCTGTGGGCGCAGTATTTT.

The chain employs TRBV7-9 and TRBJ1-3, with D hard to call. Trimming shortened V by 5 bases and J by 3 bases, and 17 bases separated the two germline ends. Germline V gene lookup returns CDR1 SEHNR and CDR2 FQNEAQ (reference sequence). The CDR3 contains 16 residues. The CDR3 DNA reads TGTGCCAGCAGCCCCGACCCGGAGCTCGTTGGAAACACCATATATTTT. Protein: CASSPDPELVGNTIYF.

The rearrangement links TRBV5-6 to TRBJ2-3; D may be TRBD1 (5 bases). The germline gives CDR1 SGHDT, CDR2 YYEEEE. The CDR3 runs 16 residues. V lost 4 bases and J 0 bases, leaving 15 bases between the germline ends. The CDR3 reads CASSQPFRGSTDTQYF. The DNA for the CDR3 is TGTGCCAGCAGCCAACCTTTTAGGGGCAGCACAGATACGCAGTATTTT.

This clone came up once. This sequence joins TRBV12-3 or TRBV12-4 and TRBJ1-5; a possible D gene is TRBD1 (5 bases). The CDR3 length is 13 residues. Trimming left V 5 bases short and J 9 bases short, with 14 bases between. In DNA, the CDR3 is TGTGCCAGCAGTACGGGGGGGAACCTGCCCCAGCATTTT. Translated: CASSTGGNLPQHF.

This clone was detected only once. The chain recombines TRBV5-1 with TRBJ2-5; D may be TRBD2 (6 bases). From germline, CDR1 is SGHRS and CDR2 YFSETQ. V lost 5 bases to trimming and J lost 2 bases, with 10 bases between them. The CDR3 loop spans 13 amino acids. The CDR3 region is CASRQRVQETQYF. In DNA, the CDR3 is TGCGCCAGCAGGCAGCGGGTTCAAGAGACCCAGTACTTC.

This rearrangement joins TRBV3-1 (or the pseudogene TRBV3-2) to TRBJ1-1; TRBD1 is a possible D gene (6 bases). The CDR3 is 18 residues long. V lost 0 bases, J lost 10 bases, and 27 bases lay in between. Germline assignment: CDR1 LGHDT and CDR2 YNNKEL (reference sequence). The CDR3 nucleotides are TGTGCCAGCAGCCAAGAATTACAGGGTGGAATTCGGAGGCGATCAGCTTTCTTT. This translates into CASSQELQGGIRRRSAFF.

This chain connects TRBV18 to TRBJ2-2, with D uncertain. Per the germline V gene, CDR1 is KGHSH and CDR2 is LQKENI. This CDR3 has 15 residues. V was shortened by 2 bases and J by 1 base, with 8 bases between the two germline ends. CDR3 protein: CASSPSLGNTGELFF. CDR3 nucleotide sequence: TGTGCCAGCTCACCATCCCTCGGGAACACCGGGGAGCTGTTTTTT. The full variable domain, in which reference TRBV18 and TRBJ2-2 provide the parts outside the CDR3, is NAGVMQNPRHLVRRRGQEARLRCSPMKGHSHVYWYRQLPEEGLKFMVYLQKENIIDESGMPKERFSAEFPKEGPSILRIQQVVRGDSAAYFCASSPSLGNTGELFFGEGSRLTVL.

This clone has more than one count but fewer than ten. This rearrangement joins TRBV18 to TRBJ1-1; D is unclear. Between the trimmed V and J ends, which lost 0 bases and 4 bases, there was a span of 12 bases. This CDR3 is built from 15 residues. Looked up from germline, CDR1 is KGHSH and CDR2 is LQKENI. CDR3 sequence: CASSPPYGGGTEAFF. CDR3 nucleotides: TGTGCCAGCTCACCACCGTATGGAGGAGGCACTGAAGCTTTCTTT.

The rearrangement links TRBV6-5 to TRBJ2-1; 7 positions match TRBD2. This CDR3 is 14 amino acids long. Unmatched junction bases numbered 8, after V lost 5 bases and J lost 7 bases. The germline gives CDR1 MNHEY, CDR2 SVGAGI. For the CDR3, the DNA is TGTGCCAGCAGTCGCCTAACGGGAGGTAATGAGCAGTTCTTC. This translates into CASSRLTGGNEQFF.

The gene calls are TRBV11-3 and TRBJ2-1, with D possibly being TRBD2 (6 bases). The CDR3 contains 16 residues. V was shortened by 4 bases and J by 6 bases, with 19 bases between the two germline ends. CDR1 SGHNT and CDR2 YENEEA come from the germline V gene. Written as DNA, the CDR3 is TGTGCCAGCAGCTCCAATGGGGGGACTCCGCCCAATGAGCAGTTCTTC. Translation gives CASSSNGGTPPNEQFF.

The chain combines TRBV29-1 with TRBJ2-7; D uncertain. The V and J ends lost 4 bases and 4 bases respectively, with 17 bases between them. From germline, CDR1 is SQVTM and CDR2 ANQGSEA. This CDR3 contains 14 residues. The CDR3: CSVVWAWVSYEQYF. In nucleotides, the CDR3 is TGCAGCGTTGTTTGGGCTTGGGTATCGTACGAGCAGTACTTC.

This sequence joins TRBV28 and TRBJ1-2; the match to TRBD1 covers 7 bases. Germline V gives CDR1 MDHEN, CDR2 SYDVKM. Trimming cost V 5 bases and J 2 bases; bases outside gene matches: 5. The CDR3 has 14 residues. CDR3 sequence reads: CASSPTGRNYGYTF. In DNA form, the CDR3 reads TGTGCCAGCAGTCCGACAGGGAGGAACTATGGCTACACCTTC.

This CDR3 reads CASSWARGRFPGELFF. DNA for the CDR3: TGTGCCAGCAGTTGGGCGAGGGGGCGCTTCCCAGGGGAGCTGTTTTTT. This rearrangement joins TRBV28 to TRBJ2-2; 7 positions match TRBD1. Germline V gene sequence: CDR1 MDHEN, CDR2 SYDVKM. V was clipped by 4 bases and J by 8 bases; unmatched bases: 13. CDR3 length equals 16 residues. The full variable domain, with the rest looked up from reference TRBV28 and TRBJ2-2, is DVKVTQSSRYLVKRTGEKVFLECVQDMDHENMFWYRQDPGLGLRLIYFSYDVKMKEKGDIPEGYSVSREKKERFSLILESASTNQTSMYLCASSWARGRFPGELFFGEGSRLTVL.

The CDR3 spells CASSPKWADTQYF. The DNA for the CDR3 is TGTGCCAGCAGCCCCAAGTGGGCGGATACGCAGTATTTT. The rearrangement links TRBV7-9 to TRBJ2-3; no clear D. This CDR3 comprises 13 residues. Germline assignment: CDR1 SEHNR and CDR2 FQNEAQ (reference sequence). The V end was cut by 5 bases, the J end by 6 bases, with 12 bases between.

The chain links TRBV7-2 to TRBJ2-1; 8 bases map to TRBD2. The junction had 4 bases not matched to a gene; V was cut back by 4 bases and J by 2 bases. This CDR3 has 15 amino acids. Per the germline V gene, CDR1 is SGHTA and CDR2 is FQGNSA. CDR3 sequence: CASSSTSGPYNEQFF. The CDR3 coding sequence is TGTGCCAGCAGCTCCACTAGCGGCCCCTACAATGAGCAGTTCTTC.

Points on this clone: This sample includes further DNA sequences coding for the same CDR3. This rearrangement joins TRBV6-5 to TRBJ2-7; a possible D gene is TRBD1 (5 bases). Germline lookup yields CDR1 MNHEY and CDR2 SVGAGI. Trimming removed 2 bases at V and 3 bases at J, with 11 bases between. The CDR3 length is 14 residues. The DNA of the CDR3 is TGTGCCAGCAGTTACGGGCAGGGTGGCTACGAGCAGTACTTC. As protein: CASSYGQGGYEQYF.

This chain connects TRBV6-2 or TRBV6-3 to TRBJ2-2, with TRBD1 as a possible D gene (5 bases). The CDR3 extends over 13 amino acids. Trimming removed 4 bases at V and 6 bases at J, with 9 bases between. Germline lookup yields CDR1 MNHEY and CDR2 SVGEGT. CDR3 in DNA: TGTGCCAGCAGTTCACAGGAATCCGGGGAGCTGTTTTTT. Translation gives CASSSQESGELFF.

CDR3 sequence (DNA): TGTGCCAGCTCACCTGGGACTCTGAACACCGGGGAGCTGTTTTTT. It translates to CASSPGTLNTGELFF. The J gene is TRBJ2-2, the V gene TRBV18, with D perhaps matching TRBD2 (6 bases). The germline CDR1 and CDR2 sequences are KGHSH and LQKENI. The CDR3 covers 15 residues. Between the trimmed V and J ends, which lost 3 bases and 1 base, there was a span of 9 bases.